These 9 T cell receptor beta chains originate from one sample sequenced in a study of vaccination effects on CD4 cells after COVID-19. The repertoire was sequenced with immunoSEQ multiplex PCR; TCRdb's copy has only in-frame clones and lacks some. The sample records 27,000 or so clones, approximately 75% being singletons. Antigen-specific CD4+ T cells were expanded (with viral peptide pools) by the ViraFEST assay ahead of sequencing. After less than twelve days in culture, the CD4+ T cells were isolated. Vaccinated recipients, who were negative for nucleocapsid antibodies, had no history of SARS-CoV-2 infection. These receptors' antigens are unknown. The sequencing used CD4+ T cells from PBMCs cultured with SARS-CoV-2 spike peptides, collected before COVID-19 vaccination. The receptors stem from a human donor who received a COVID-19 vaccine.

The V gene is TRBV6-1, the J gene TRBJ2-3; tentative D call: TRBD2 (6 bases). The CDR3 spans 15 residues. The V end was cut by 3 bases, the J end by 2 bases, with 12 bases between. Per the germline V gene, CDR1 is MNHNS and CDR2 is SASEGT. The CDR3 here is CASSEPGGNTDTQYF. The CDR3 DNA is TGTGCCAGCAGTGAGCCAGGCGGGAACACAGATACGCAGTATTTT.

This chain's CDR3 is CASSSDYEQYF. The CDR3 coding sequence is TGTGCCAGTAGCAGTGACTACGAGCAGTACTTC. The rearrangement links TRBV19 to TRBJ2-7; D remains unclear. The CDR3 extends over 11 amino acids. Germline V gene data show CDR1 as LNHDA and CDR2 as SQIVND (reference sequence). V was trimmed by 6 bases and J by 3 bases, leaving 6 bases between them.

The chain employs TRBV3-1 (or the pseudogene TRBV3-2) and TRBJ1-1, with D possibly being TRBD1 (6 bases). Trimming took 1 base from V and 3 from J, leaving 21 bases between them. CDR3 length equals 18 residues. The germline V gene encodes CDR1 LGHDT and CDR2 YNNKEL (reference sequence). The DNA for the CDR3 is TGTGCCAGCAGCCAAGCCCCCACAGGGTCCCCTGGGGACACTGAAGCTTTCTTT. Translating gives CASSQAPTGSPGDTEAFF.

The chain recombines TRBV7-6 with TRBJ1-6; possibly TRBD1 for D (5 bases). CDR3 length: 17 amino acids. Trimming removed 1 base at V and 1 base at J, with 11 bases between. Germline assignment: CDR1 SGHVS and CDR2 FNYEAQ. CDR3 sequence: CASSLDQGRSYNSPLHF. The CDR3 DNA reads TGTGCCAGCAGCTTAGATCAGGGCCGTTCCTATAATTCACCCCTCCACTTT.

A note on this clone: A far more abundant clone sits one base away, making this likely a read error. The chain combines TRBV7-2 with TRBJ2-2, with D uncertain. Trimming took 1 base from V and 2 from J, leaving 5 bases between them. Germline loops: CDR1 SGHTA, CDR2 FQGNSA. The CDR3 spans 14 residues. The CDR3 protein is CASSLGGNTGELFF. CDR3 in DNA: TGTGCCAGCAGCTTAGGGGGAAACACCGGGGAGCTGTTTTTT.

CDR3 sequence (DNA): TGTGCCAGCAGTTACTCGGGGGCTAGCGGGGGCCACGAGCAGTACTTC. This encodes CASSYSGASGGHEQYF. The chain joins TRBV6-5 to TRBJ2-7; 10 bases agree with TRBD2. Germline V lookup: CDR1 MNHEY, CDR2 SVGAGI. The CDR3 is 16 amino acids. V lost 0 bases and J lost 5; bases outside the gene matches: 7.

This sequence joins TRBV5-1 and TRBJ1-1; 9 bases line up with TRBD1. The J segment lost 4 bases and the V segment lost 4 bases, leaving 8 bases of the junction unmatched. The V gene's germline CDR1 is SGHRS and CDR2 YFSETQ. The length of the CDR3 is 15 residues. The CDR3 bases are TGCGCCAGCAGCAAGCCTCGACAGGGGGGCACTGAAGCTTTCTTT. This gives the protein CASSKPRQGGTEAFF.

The gene calls are TRBV27 and TRBJ2-2, with D possibly matching TRBD2 (6 bases). Deletions cut 10 bases from V and 6 bases from J, with 9 bases between. The CDR3 runs 11 residues. Per germline, CDR1 MNHEY and CDR2 SMNVEV (reference sequence). The CDR3 region is CATRRAGELFF. The CDR3 DNA is TGTGCCACCCGGAGGGCCGGGGAGCTGTTTTTT.

The chain employs TRBV6-5 and TRBJ2-1; D gene unclear. Germline loops: CDR1 MNHEY, CDR2 SVGAGI. Between the trimmed V and J ends, which lost 7 bases and 9 bases, there was a span of 10 bases. This CDR3 comprises 11 residues. For the CDR3, the DNA is TGTGCCAGCACTGCCTTAGGTGAGCAGTTCTTC. Translating gives CASTALGEQFF.